These 24 T cell receptor beta chains were all obtained from the same sample, sequenced in a study of T cells in tumors and immune-related adverse events. Repertoires were generated with immunoSEQ multiplex PCR, while TCRdb's copy carries only in-frame clones and drops some. The data show more than 550 clones, with 70% to 90% seen just once and roughly a tenth held by the top ten. The sample was tumor tissue, taken from a patient treated with anti-PD-1 therapy. These receptors all come from a female donor with metastatic renal cell carcinoma.

The rearrangement joins TRBV6-1 to TRBJ1-2, with a weak D call TRBD1 (6 bases). CDR1 MNHNS and CDR2 SASEGT come from the germline V gene. The ends were cut back, 6 bases at V and 2 bases at J, with 13 bases in the middle. This CDR3 region has 14 residues. Here the CDR3 reads CASSRGQENYGYTF. CDR3 DNA sequence: TGTGCCAGCAGCCGGGGGCAGGAAAACTATGGCTACACCTTC.

This clone was counted between two and nine times. The J gene is TRBJ1-5, the V gene TRBV15, with D uncertain. The CDR3 runs 15 residues. Trimming left V 3 bases short and J 0 bases short, with 9 bases between. The germline gives CDR1 LNHNV, CDR2 YYDKDF (reference sequence). CDR3 nucleotide sequence: TGTGCCACCAGCAGGCAGGTTTATAGCAATCAGCCCCAGCATTTT. The encoded protein is CATSRQVYSNQPQHF.

The gene calls are TRBV19 and TRBJ1-5; 8 positions agree with TRBD1. Germline V CDR1 and CDR2: LNHDA, SQIVND (reference sequence). V lost 6 bases and J lost 7; bases outside the gene matches: 8. The CDR3 contains 14 residues. CDR3: CASRIQGVGQPQHF. CDR3 nucleotide sequence: TGTGCCAGTAGGATACAGGGGGTCGGGCAGCCCCAGCATTTT.

V gene TRBV5-1 combines with J gene TRBJ1-2, with D possibly matching TRBD1 (5 bases). The CDR3 runs to 18 residues. V was clipped by 1 base and J by 2 bases, with 21 bases between them. Germline V gives CDR1 SGHRS, CDR2 YFSETQ. In DNA, the CDR3 is TGCGCCAGCAGCTTGACCCCCACGATGACAGATCCGAACTATGGCTACACCTTC. Protein sequence: CASSLTPTMTDPNYGYTF.

The CDR3 sequence: CAWSVTGMGYTF. The CDR3 DNA is TGTGCCTGGAGTGTAACCGGGATGGGCTACACCTTC. The chain has TRBV30 and TRBJ1-2; D remains ambiguous. Germline lookup yields CDR1 GTSNPN and CDR2 SVGIG (reference sequence). V was clipped by 0 bases and J by 8 bases, with 10 bases between them. The CDR3 consists of 12 residues.

Only one count was recorded for this clone. V is TRBV19 and J is TRBJ1-5; D may be TRBD1 (6 bases). The CDR3 loop spans 14 amino acids. Germline CDR1 and CDR2: LNHDA and SQIVND (reference sequence). The V and J ends lost 7 bases and 1 base respectively, with 11 bases between them. CDR3 bases: TGTGCCAGTACCCAGGGGTTGAGCAATCAGCCCCAGCATTTT. The encoded protein is CASTQGLSNQPQHF.

The chain has TRBV5-1 and TRBJ2-2; possibly TRBD1 for D (7 bases). The germline V gene encodes CDR1 SGHRS and CDR2 YFSETQ. This CDR3 contains 15 residues. V was clipped by 0 bases and J by 5 bases, with 11 bases between them. The CDR3 loop is CASSLVEGATGELFF. CDR3 sequence (DNA): TGCGCCAGCAGCTTGGTGGAGGGGGCTACCGGGGAGCTGTTTTTT.

The J gene is TRBJ2-5, the V gene TRBV4-2; 12 positions match TRBD2. The J call may be in error: the DNA end matches TRBJ2-7 better. Germline V gives CDR1 LGHNA, CDR2 YNFKEQ. The CDR3 runs 16 residues. CDR3 loop: CASSRKGTSGSYEQYF. The CDR3 region has the DNA TGTGCCAGCAGCCGAAAGGGGACTAGCGGGTCTTACGAGCAGTACTTC.

The rearrangement links TRBV7-2 to TRBJ1-4; 7 bases agree with TRBD1. Germline V gene data show CDR1 as SGHTA and CDR2 as FQGNSA. V gave up 5 bases and J gave up 4 bases; unmatched junction bases: 10. This CDR3 region has 16 residues. The DNA for the CDR3 is TGTGCCAGCAGCCTAACACCGGGACAGAGTAATGAAAAACTGTTTTTT. This sequence encodes CASSLTPGQSNEKLFF. The entire variable domain, with the rest obtained from reference TRBV7-2 and TRBJ1-4, is as follows: GAGVSQSPSNKVTEKGKDVELRCDPISGHTALYWYRQSLGQGLEFLIYFQGNSAPDKSGLPSDRFSAERTGGSVSTLTIQRTQQEDSAVYLCASSLTPGQSNEKLFFGSGTQLSVL.

The chain links TRBV2 to TRBJ1-2, with 7 positions matching TRBD1. The V gene's germline CDR1 is SNHLY and CDR2 FYNNEI. CDR3 size: 14 residues. The ends lost 6 bases at V and 2 bases at J; junction bases unmatched: 6. The CDR3 region has the DNA TGTGCCAGCAGGCGAACAGGGGTAAACTATGGCTACACCTTC. It yields the protein CASRRTGVNYGYTF.

The chain is built from TRBV10-2 and TRBJ1-5; D is ambiguous. The CDR3 totals 13 residues. The germline CDR1 and CDR2 sequences are WSHSY and SAAADI. V was trimmed by 6 bases and J by 1 base, leaving 7 bases between them. CDR3 DNA sequence: TGCGCCAGCAGGGCCGACAGCAATCAGCCCCAGCATTTT. Translating gives CASRADSNQPQHF.

The chain combines TRBV6-1 with TRBJ1-5; D unclear. This CDR3 is built from 12 residues. CDR1 is MNHNS, CDR2 SASEGT, per germline. V was shortened by 4 bases and J by 6 bases, with 7 bases between the two germline ends. CDR3 amino acids: CASSGGSQPQHF. Written as DNA, the CDR3 is TGTGCCAGCAGTGGGGGTTCTCAGCCCCAGCATTTT.

J is TRBJ2-7 and V is TRBV18; perhaps TRBD2 as D (7 bases). V was pared by 1 base and J by 5 bases, with 12 bases between. CDR3 length equals 14 residues. CDR1 is KGHSH and CDR2 is LQKENI in the germline V gene. CDR3 protein: CASSPRGGSDEQYF. The CDR3 region has the DNA TGTGCCAGCTCACCACGCGGGGGCTCGGACGAGCAGTACTTC.

CDR3 in amino acids: CASSIGGNQRGGYTF. The CDR3 nucleotides are TGTGCCAGCAGTATAGGGGGCAACCAGAGAGGCGGCTACACCTTC. The rearrangement joins TRBV6-5 to TRBJ1-2, with 7 bases that match TRBD1. CDR3 length: 15 amino acids. CDR1 is MNHEY, CDR2 SVGAGI, per germline. J gave up 8 bases and V 5 bases, and 14 bases lay outside the gene matches.

This clone was detected only a few times. V usage is TRBV6-1 and J usage is TRBJ2-1; 8 nucleotides agree with TRBD1. Germline trimming cut 5 bases from V and 14 bases from J; bases unmatched to any gene: 8. The CDR3 contains 12 residues. Germline V lookup: CDR1 MNHNS, CDR2 SASEGT. Here the CDR3 DNA reads TGTGCCAGCAGTTCTCTAGGACAGGGAAAGTTCTTC. It codes for CASSSLGQGKFF.

The chain joins TRBV12-5 to TRBJ2-1; 7 nucleotides agree with TRBD1. Germline V gene sequence: CDR1 LGHNT, CDR2 FRNRAP. V was pared by 0 bases and J by 6 bases, with 5 bases of the junction left unmatched. This CDR3 comprises 15 residues. The CDR3 DNA sequence: TGTGCTAGTGGTTTGGTACAGACAGGGTTCAATGAGCAGTTCTTC. Translation: CASGLVQTGFNEQFF.

A few counts support this clone. The V and J genes are TRBV19 and TRBJ2-3, with 10 nucleotides matching TRBD2. The CDR3 runs 16 residues. Germline CDR1 reads LNHDA; CDR2 reads SQIVND (reference sequence). J gave up 5 bases and V 7 bases, and 12 bases lay outside the gene matches. The CDR3 reads CASKQLAGVDGDTQYF. The CDR3 coding sequence is TGTGCCAGTAAACAGCTAGCGGGGGTTGACGGAGATACGCAGTATTTT.

The chain combines TRBV11-3 with TRBJ2-1; the D is unclear. Trimming took off 5 bases at V and 8 bases at J, with 25 bases between the two ends. Per the germline V gene, CDR1 is SGHNT and CDR2 is YENEEA. The CDR3 has 17 residues. CDR3 protein: CASSPEGSRFVLYEQFF. CDR3 nucleotide sequence: TGTGCCAGCAGCCCAGAAGGGTCGCGGTTTGTTCTATATGAGCAGTTCTTC. The entire variable domain, with the rest obtained from reference TRBV11-3 and TRBJ2-1, is as follows: EAGVVQSPRYKIIEKKQPVAFWCNPISGHNTLYWYLQNLGQGPELLIRYENEEAVDDSQLPKDRFSAERLKGVDSTLKIQPAELGDSAVYLCASSPEGSRFVLYEQFFGPGTRLTVL.

This clone was found once. The chain uses TRBV21-1 and TRBJ2-1; TRBD2 was called by the table and not checked on the DNA. TRBV21-1 is noted as a pseudogene. The CDR3 has 12 residues. In DNA, the CDR3 is TGTGCCACCCTGCATGACTCCAATGAGCAGTTCTTC. Its translation: CATLHDSNEQFF.

V gene TRBV5-6 combines with J gene TRBJ1-2, with 8 positions matching TRBD1. CDR1 is SGHDT and CDR2 is YYEEEE in the germline V gene. The CDR3 has 15 amino acids. J lost 4 bases, V lost 3 bases, and 8 bases had no gene match. Written as DNA, the CDR3 is TGTGCCAGCAGCTCGACAGGGGCTTTTTCCTATGGCTACACCTTC. It is translated as CASSSTGAFSYGYTF.

The chain recombines TRBV27 with TRBJ2-2; no reliable D call. This CDR3 is 12 amino acids long. Germline V gene lookup returns CDR1 MNHEY and CDR2 SMNVEV (reference sequence). V lost 8 bases and J lost 6, with 10 bases in between. DNA of the CDR3: TGTGCCAGCCGAACTCGCGCCGGGGAGCTGTTTTTT. Protein sequence: CASRTRAGELFF.

The V call is TRBV11-2, the J call TRBJ1-1; TRBD1 might be the D (5 bases). The CDR3 runs to 12 residues. In germline, CDR1 is SGHAT, CDR2 FQNNGV. V lost 7 bases, J lost 3 bases, and 9 bases lay in between. This CDR3 reads CASNQGYTEAFF. CDR3 DNA sequence: TGTGCCAGCAACCAGGGTTACACTGAAGCTTTCTTT. Based on the CDR3 plus reference TRBV11-2 and TRBJ1-1, the full variable domain is EAGVAQSPRYKIIEKRQSVAFWCNPISGHATLYWYQQILGQGPKLLIQFQNNGVVDDSQLPKDRFSAERLKGVDSTLKIQPAKLEDSAVYLCASNQGYTEAFFGQGTRLTVV.

This chain links TRBV2 with TRBJ2-7; D might be TRBD2 (5 bases). This CDR3 comprises 14 residues. Looked up from germline, CDR1 is SNHLY and CDR2 is FYNNEI. V was cut by 2 bases and J by 6 bases, with 14 bases left in between. In DNA, the CDR3 is TGTGCCAGCAGTGAAAGGACGGGAAGCGGCGAGCAGTACTTC. Translation gives CASSERTGSGEQYF.

This clone was observed a single time. The V gene is TRBV30, the J gene TRBJ1-2; D is ambiguous. Trimming shortened V by 4 bases and J by 0 bases, and 6 bases separated the two germline ends. The CDR3 length is 12 residues. CDR1 and CDR2 (germline): GTSNPN, SVGIG (reference sequence). CDR3: CAWTATNYGYTF. In nucleotides, the CDR3 is TGTGCCTGGACAGCTACTAACTATGGCTACACCTTC.